This TCR beta chain derives from a study of blood T cell repertoires in COVID-19. Germline CDR1 reads LNHNV; CDR2 reads YYDKDF (reference sequence). The CDR3 contains 15 residues. The V end was cut by 0 bases, the J end by 1 base, with 9 bases between. Assay used: immunoSEQ multiplex PCR; TCRdb lists only in-frame clones, some missing. This table has roughly 150,000 clones, around 83% appearing once. The sequence was collected from a woman aged 70-85 years who had recovered from COVID-19. The chain recombines TRBV15 with TRBJ1-2, with D hard to call. The sequencing input was peripheral blood. CDR3 region: CATSREARVNYGYTF. CDR3 DNA sequence: TGTGCCACCAGCAGAGAGGCCCGGGTTAACTATGGCTACACCTTC.